The 3 T cell receptor beta chains below were found in one sample sequenced in a study of regulatory T cells in long-lasting Graves disease. Time point indicated: persistent/refractory GD, antithyroid drugs over 5 years with positive TRAb. Isolated PBMC RNA provided the starting material for the TCR library. Researchers made TCR beta libraries by using iRepertoire HTBI primers and running Arm-PCR on CDR3 regions. MiXCR, applied by TCRdb to the multiplex PCR reads, yields one record per CDR3 protein. The sample contains around 460,000 distinct CDR3 sequences, roughly 22% of which appear only once. The sequenced sample was peripheral blood mononuclear cells (PBMCs), obtained when the disease was refractory, from a patient treated with antithyroid drugs. The source is a female donor with Graves disease.

This clonotype was picked up many times. The rearrangement joins TRBV28 to TRBJ2-7, with 8 positions matching TRBD1. Germline V gives CDR1 MDHEN, CDR2 SYDVKM. The CDR3 spans 15 residues. After removal of 5 bases from V and 4 bases from J, the junction contained 10 bases not matched to a gene. The CDR3 sequence: CASSLGGQGTYEQYF. In DNA form, the CDR3 reads TGTGCCAGCAGTCTCGGAGGACAGGGAACTTACGAGCAGTACTTC.

This clonotype was seen many times. This chain connects TRBV20-1 to TRBJ1-2; the match to TRBD1 covers 9 bases. CDR1 and CDR2 from the germline V gene are DFQATT and SNEGSKA (reference sequence). The CDR3 totals 15 residues. After removal of 4 bases from V and 5 bases from J, the junction contained 11 bases not matched to a gene. CDR3 amino acids: CSATTPGQGQYGYTF. The DNA for the CDR3 is TGCAGTGCTACTACTCCGGGACAGGGACAATATGGCTACACCTTC.

This clonotype appeared many times. The chain employs TRBV12-3 or TRBV12-4 and TRBJ2-5; 12 positions agree with TRBD2. Trimming cost V 6 bases and J 5 bases; bases outside gene matches: 22. The CDR3 totals 20 residues. The CDR3 nucleotides are TGTGCCAGCAGCCAGGAAGGGGTGTTTCGACTAGCGGGGGTTGGTGAGACCCAGTACTTC. It codes for CASSQEGVFRLAGVGETQYF.